A selection of T cell receptor beta chains follows, all from one sample in a study of vaccination and CD4 T cells after COVID-19. Each CDR3 protein is one row after TCRdb ran MiXCR on the PCR reads. The profile shows about 20,000 distinct CDR3 sequences, approximately 40% of them singletons. These receptors have no identified antigens. Sequences were derived from CD4+ T cells from blood, cultured in vitro, sampled after SARS-CoV-2 vaccination. The receptors come from a human donor who had recovered from COVID-19. The CDR3 runs from the conserved cysteine through the conserved F or W. Each record gives: clone size, J gene, V gene, D gene, CDR3 protein, CDR3 DNA. A D gene is named only where the DNA matches it firmly. Part of the rows lack a size; the others show once, few, many or a class for expanded clones.

. | TRBJ1-2 | TRBV15 | TRBD1 | CATSREGTGGLGGYTF | TGTGCCACCAGCAGAGAGGGGACAGGGGGCTTGGGGGGCTACACCTTC
. | TRBJ1-2 | TRBV7-3 | TRBD1 | CASSLTPGGGYTF | TGTGCCAGCAGCTTAACCCCAGGGGGTGGCTACACCTTC
. | TRBJ2-7 | TRBV14 | . | CASSQESRNRYF | TGTGCCAGCAGCCAAGAGTCCAGGAATCGGTACTTC
. | TRBJ2-1 | TRBV4-3 | . | CASSQKSGYNEQFF | TGCGCCAGCAGCCAAAAGAGCGGCTACAATGAGCAGTTCTTC
. | TRBJ2-2 | TRBV27 | . | CASRSGGELFF | TGTGCCAGCAGGTCGGGAGGGGAGCTGTTTTTT
. | TRBJ1-1 | TRBV27 | . | CASSLWGSLNTEAFF | TGTGCCAGCAGTTTATGGGGCAGTCTGAACACTGAAGCTTTCTTT
. | TRBJ1-1 | TRBV24-1 | . | CATSDPDGSGNTEAFF | TGTGCCACCAGTGATCCCGACGGAAGTGGAAACACTGAAGCTTTCTTT
. | TRBJ1-6 | TRBV10-3 | TRBD1 | CAISETQTGSNSPLHF | TGTGCCATCAGTGAGACCCAGACAGGGTCTAATTCACCCCTCCACTTT
few | TRBJ1-6 | TRBV19 | . | CASSPRGLDSSYNSPLHF | TGTGCCAGTAGCCCAAGGGGCCTGGATAGCTCCTATAATTCACCCCTCCACTTT
. | TRBJ2-7 | TRBV27 | . | CASSLVPIGAISYEQYF | TGTGCCAGCAGTTTGGTACCTATAGGGGCAATCTCCTACGAGCAGTACTTC
. | TRBJ2-2 | TRBV6-1 | . | CASSPNTGELFF | TGTGCCAGCAGTCCAAACACCGGGGAGCTGTTTTTT
. | TRBJ1-1 | TRBV20-1 | TRBD1 | CSARGRGDRGRTEAFF | TGCAGTGCTAGAGGAAGAGGAGACAGGGGGCGCACTGAAGCTTTCTTT
. | TRBJ2-7 | TRBV29-1 | . | CSVVPRGSSYEQYF | TGCAGCGTTGTCCCCCGCGGAAGCTCCTACGAGCAGTACTTC
few | TRBJ2-1 | TRBV6-2/TRBV6-3 | TRBD2 | CASSPGLAAYNEQFF | TGTGCCAGCAGTCCCGGACTAGCGGCATACAATGAGCAGTTCTTC
few | TRBJ2-7 | TRBV20-1 | . | CSATDKSEYEQYF | TGCAGTGCTACCGACAAGTCAGAGTACGAGCAGTACTTC
. | TRBJ1-6 | TRBV20-1 | . | CSARVRNSPLHF | TGCAGTGCTAGAGTTCGTAATTCACCCCTCCACTTT
. | TRBJ2-2 | TRBV7-2 | TRBD2 | CAGSLELAGAKGTGELFF | TGTGCCGGCAGCTTAGAACTAGCGGGGGCAAAGGGGACCGGGGAGCTGTTTTTT
few | TRBJ1-1 | TRBV6-1 | . | CASSEGVYTEAFF | TGTGCCAGCAGTGAAGGCGTTTACACTGAAGCTTTCTTT
few | TRBJ1-5 | TRBV10-3 | . | CAISEDRSSNQPQHF | TGTGCCATCAGTGAGGACAGGAGCTCTAATCAGCCCCAGCATTTT
few | TRBJ2-7 | TRBV2 | TRBD2 | CASSAGLAGAHEQYF | TGTGCCAGCAGTGCGGGACTAGCGGGAGCCCACGAGCAGTACTTC
. | TRBJ2-2 | TRBV4-2 | . | CASREEISTGELFF | TGTGCCAGCAGAGAGGAGATTTCCACCGGGGAGCTGTTTTTT
few | TRBJ1-5 | TRBV7-2 | . | CASSLAGSGEPQHF | TGTGCCAGCAGCTTAGCGGGGTCGGGGGAGCCCCAGCATTTT
. | TRBJ2-2 | TRBV20-1 | TRBD2 | CSAKSGSDTGELFF | TGCAGTGCCAAAAGCGGGAGCGACACCGGGGAGCTGTTTTTT
large | TRBJ1-1 | TRBV20-1 | TRBD1 | CSASRGQGNTEAFF | TGCAGTGCTAGCAGGGGACAGGGGAACACTGAAGCTTTCTTT
few | TRBJ1-1 | TRBV6-5 | . | CASSYPVGGEDTEAFF | TGTGCCAGCAGTTACCCCGTGGGAGGGGAGGACACTGAAGCTTTCTTT
medium-sized | TRBJ1-1 | TRBV20-1 | TRBD1 | CSARDDRGPRAFF | TGCAGTGCTAGGGATGACAGGGGGCCTAGGGCTTTCTTT
few | TRBJ1-6 | TRBV5-1 | TRBD1 | CASSQGQAVDSPLHF | TGCGCCAGCAGCCAAGGACAGGCCGTAGATTCACCCCTCCACTTT
. | TRBJ1-1 | TRBV2 | TRBD1 | CASSYRGPERAFF | TGTGCCAGCAGTTACAGGGGGCCAGAGAGAGCTTTCTTT
. | TRBJ2-7 | TRBV21-1 | . | CASSRRDPGRNFYEQYF | TGTGCCAGCAGCCGGAGAGATCCGGGACGGAACTTCTACGAGCAGTACTTC
medium-sized | TRBJ1-2 | TRBV11-3 | . | CASSLDGRATNYGYTF | TGTGCCAGCAGCTTAGATGGCCGGGCCACTAACTATGGCTACACCTTC
. | TRBJ2-2 | TRBV7-9 | . | CASRGEGNRNTGELFF | TGTGCCAGCAGGGGAGAAGGTAACAGGAACACCGGGGAGCTGTTTTTT
. | TRBJ2-7 | TRBV27 | TRBD2 | CASSELAGGRYEQYF | TGTGCCAGCAGTGAACTAGCGGGAGGAAGGTACGAGCAGTACTTC
few | TRBJ2-7 | TRBV2 | . | CASSVRAPLEQYF | TGTGCCAGCAGTGTCCGCGCGCCGTTGGAGCAGTACTTC
. | TRBJ2-3 | TRBV4-1 | . | CASSQVRGVLSTDTQYF | TGCGCCAGCAGCCAAGTTCGAGGGGTCCTGAGCACAGATACGCAGTATTTT
. | TRBJ2-5 | TRBV20-1 | . | CSARDGGGLRTQYF | TGCAGTGCTAGAGATGGCGGAGGGCTTAGGACCCAGTACTTC
. | TRBJ2-7 | TRBV28 | . | CASSARGSSYEQYF | TGTGCCAGCAGTGCTAGGGGGTCCTCCTACGAGCAGTACTTC
. | TRBJ2-3 | TRBV20-1 | TRBD2 | CSASSLAGLEDTQYF | TGCAGTGCTAGTTCGTTAGCGGGCTTAGAAGATACGCAGTATTTT
once | TRBJ1-3 | TRBV7-3 | . | CASSLSPDPGNTIYF | TGTGCCAGCAGCTTAAGTCCCGATCCTGGAAACACCATATATTTT
. | TRBJ1-1 | TRBV19 | . | CASSIPQHSLDGYTEAFF | TGTGCCAGTAGTATCCCTCAACATTCTCTAGACGGGTACACTGAAGCTTTCTTT
. | TRBJ2-7 | TRBV6-5 | . | CASSYSMASAYEQYF | TGTGCCAGCAGTTACTCGATGGCTAGCGCGTACGAGCAGTACTTC
few | TRBJ2-7 | TRBV18 | TRBD1 | CASSPDREPYEQYF | TGTGCCAGCTCTCCAGACAGGGAACCCTACGAGCAGTACTTC
. | TRBJ1-2 | TRBV28 | . | CASSQNYGYTF | TGTGCCAGCAGTCAGAACTATGGCTACACCTTC
. | TRBJ1-2 | TRBV6-1 | TRBD1 | CASTTSSEGANYGYTF | TGTGCCAGCACCACCTCTTCGGAGGGGGCGAACTATGGCTACACCTTC
. | TRBJ1-2 | TRBV30 | . | CAWVPGGGNYGYTF | TGTGCCTGGGTTCCCGGGGGCGGAAACTATGGCTACACCTTC
once | TRBJ2-5 | TRBV20-1 | . | CSVRKQVIETQYF | TGCAGTGTTAGGAAGCAGGTTATAGAGACCCAGTACTTC
few | TRBJ1-2 | TRBV7-2 | . | CASNVRGGPNYGYTF | TGTGCCAGCAACGTCCGGGGCGGACCTAACTATGGCTACACCTTC
. | TRBJ2-5 | TRBV24-1 | . | CATSDRRGSETQYF | TGTGCCACCAGTGATCGCCGGGGGTCAGAGACCCAGTACTTC
few | TRBJ2-3 | TRBV20-1 | TRBD1 | CRADRGSTDTQYF | TGCAGGGCTGACAGGGGAAGCACAGATACGCAGTATTTT
. | TRBJ1-1 | TRBV2 | . | CASKSDQNTEAFF | TGTGCCAGCAAGTCCGATCAGAACACTGAAGCTTTCTTT
. | TRBJ2-3 | TRBV6-5 | TRBD2 | CASSLTSATDTQYF | TGTGCCAGCAGTTTGACTAGCGCCACAGATACGCAGTATTTT
. | TRBJ1-3 | TRBV28 | . | CASRNRGRLSGNTIYF | TGTGCCAGCAGGAACAGAGGACGGCTCTCTGGAAACACCATATATTTT
. | TRBJ2-1 | TRBV11-3 | TRBD2 | CASTRVAGDNEQFF | TGTGCCAGCACCCGGGTAGCGGGGGACAATGAGCAGTTCTTC
. | TRBJ2-5 | TRBV27 | TRBD2 | CASRNSGRSETQYF | TGTGCCAGCCGAAATAGCGGGAGGTCTGAGACCCAGTACTTC
few | TRBJ2-3 | TRBV7-9 | . | CASSQTRAGTQYF | TGTGCCAGCAGCCAAACCCGGGCGGGAACGCAGTATTTT
. | TRBJ1-1 | TRBV29-1 | TRBD1 | CSALVWDRGGGTEAFF | TGCAGCGCCTTGGTTTGGGACAGGGGAGGTGGCACTGAAGCTTTCTTT
few | TRBJ1-1 | TRBV27 | . | CASSPKGGQNTEAFF | TGTGCCAGCAGTCCGAAGGGGGGTCAGAACACTGAAGCTTTCTTT
. | TRBJ2-1 | TRBV7-9 | TRBD2 | CASSLDRSSGGNNEQFF | TGTGCCAGCAGCTTAGATCGGTCTAGCGGGGGAAACAATGAGCAGTTCTTC
. | TRBJ2-5 | TRBV6-2/TRBV6-3 | . | CASSSFQGSQYF | TGTGCCAGCAGTTCCTTCCAAGGGAGCCAGTACTTC
once | TRBJ1-1 | TRBV19 | . | CASSIGGTAEAFF | TGTGCCAGTAGTATAGGGGGGACCGCTGAAGCTTTCTTT